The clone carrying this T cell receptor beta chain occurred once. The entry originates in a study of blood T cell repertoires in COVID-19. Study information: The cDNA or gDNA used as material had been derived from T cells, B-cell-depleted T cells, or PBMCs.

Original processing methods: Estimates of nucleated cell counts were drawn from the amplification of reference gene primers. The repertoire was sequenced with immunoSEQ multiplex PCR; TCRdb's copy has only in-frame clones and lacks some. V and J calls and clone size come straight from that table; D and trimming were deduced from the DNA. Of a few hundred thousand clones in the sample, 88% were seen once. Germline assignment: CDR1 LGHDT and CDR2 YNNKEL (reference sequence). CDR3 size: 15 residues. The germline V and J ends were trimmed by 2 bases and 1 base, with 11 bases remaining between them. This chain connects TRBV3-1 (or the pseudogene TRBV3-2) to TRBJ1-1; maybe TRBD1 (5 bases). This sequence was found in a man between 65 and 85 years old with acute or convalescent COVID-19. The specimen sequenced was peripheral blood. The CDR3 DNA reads TGTGCCAGCAGCCAATGGGGCGGGAGGAACACTGAAGCTTTCTTT. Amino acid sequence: CASSQWGGRNTEAFF.